Included here is one T cell receptor beta chain sequence, with context. Sequenced by immunoSEQ multiplex PCR; TCRdb stores in-frame clones only, minus some. The sample holds about 70,000 clones, about 86% seen once. This sample was included in a study of OX40 agonist ivuxolimab in advanced cancers. The length of the CDR3 is 14 residues. V lost 2 bases, J lost 4 bases, and 14 bases lay in between. Looked up from germline, CDR1 is GTSNPN and CDR2 is SVGIG (reference sequence). The chain joins TRBV30 to TRBJ1-2; D is unresolved. The TCR comes from an adult with an advanced solid tumor such as melanoma, head and neck, liver or kidney cancer. Sequences were derived from CD4+ or CD8+ T cells sorted from blood, sampled in a trial of the OX40 agonist ivuxolimab. The CDR3 DNA is TGTGCCTGGAGTCTGACCTTTGGGAGCTATGGCTACACCTTC. This codes for CAWSLTFGSYGYTF. Full variable domain (outside the CDR3, taken from reference TRBV30 and TRBJ1-2): SQTIHQWPATLVQPVGSPLSLECTVEGTSNPNLYWYRQAAGRGLQLLFYSVGIGQISSEVPQNLSASRPQDRQFILSSKKLLLSDSGFYLCAWSLTFGSYGYTFGSGTRLTVV.